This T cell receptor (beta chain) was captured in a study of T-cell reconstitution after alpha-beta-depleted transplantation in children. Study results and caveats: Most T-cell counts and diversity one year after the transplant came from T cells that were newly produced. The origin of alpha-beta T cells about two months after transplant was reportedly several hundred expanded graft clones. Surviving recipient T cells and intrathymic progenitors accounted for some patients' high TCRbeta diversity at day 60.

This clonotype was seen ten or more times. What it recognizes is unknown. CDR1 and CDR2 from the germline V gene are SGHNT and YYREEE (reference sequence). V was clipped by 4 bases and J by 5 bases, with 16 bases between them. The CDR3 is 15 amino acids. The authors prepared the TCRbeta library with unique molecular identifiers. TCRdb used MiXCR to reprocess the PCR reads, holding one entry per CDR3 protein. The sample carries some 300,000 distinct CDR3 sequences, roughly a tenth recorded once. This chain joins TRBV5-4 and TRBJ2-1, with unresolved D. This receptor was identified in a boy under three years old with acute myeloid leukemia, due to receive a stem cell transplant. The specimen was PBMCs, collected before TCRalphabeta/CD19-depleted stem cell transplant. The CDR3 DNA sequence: TGTGCCAGCAGCGTCACAGCCACTCCCCACAATGAGCAGTTCTTC. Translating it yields CASSVTATPHNEQFF. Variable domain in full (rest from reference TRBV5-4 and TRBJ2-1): ETGVTQSPTHLIKTRGQQVTLRCSSQSGHNTVSWYQQALGQGPQFIFQYYREEENGRGNFPPRFSGLQFPNYSSELNVNALELDDSALYLCASSVTATPHNEQFFGPGTRLTVL.